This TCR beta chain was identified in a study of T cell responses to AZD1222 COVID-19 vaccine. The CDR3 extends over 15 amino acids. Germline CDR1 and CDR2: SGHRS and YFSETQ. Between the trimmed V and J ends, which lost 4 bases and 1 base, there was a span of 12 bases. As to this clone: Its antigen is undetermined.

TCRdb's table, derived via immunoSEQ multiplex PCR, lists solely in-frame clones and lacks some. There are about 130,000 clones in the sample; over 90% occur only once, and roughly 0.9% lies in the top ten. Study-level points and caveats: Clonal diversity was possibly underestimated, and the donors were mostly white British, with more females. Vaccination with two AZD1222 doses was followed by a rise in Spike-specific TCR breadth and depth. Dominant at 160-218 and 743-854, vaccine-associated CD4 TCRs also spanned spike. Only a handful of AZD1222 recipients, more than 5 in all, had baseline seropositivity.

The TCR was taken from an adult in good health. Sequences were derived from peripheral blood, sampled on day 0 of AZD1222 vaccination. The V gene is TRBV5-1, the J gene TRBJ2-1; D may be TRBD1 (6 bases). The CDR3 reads CASSEDSPSYNEQFF. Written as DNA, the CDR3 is TGCGCCAGCAGCGAGGACAGCCCTTCCTACAATGAGCAGTTCTTC. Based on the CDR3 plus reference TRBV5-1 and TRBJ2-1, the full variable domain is KAGVTQTPRYLIKTRGQQVTLSCSPISGHRSVSWYQQTPGQGLQFLFEYFSETQRNKGNFPGRFSGRQFSNSRSEMNVSTLELGDSALYLCASSEDSPSYNEQFFGPGTRLTVL.